One and the same sample provided the 23 T cell receptor beta chains below, sequenced in a study of cytomegalovirus exposure and HLA in healthy donors. 60 Vbeta and 13 Jbeta primers were used in PCR. Sequencing used immunoSEQ multiplex PCR; TCRdb keeps in-frame clones, though not all of them. The profile shows under 200,000 clones, 60% to 85% of them singletons. The sequencing input was PBMCs. The receptors stem from a woman in her 50s in good health and CMV-seropositive.

This clone has just a few counts. The J gene is TRBJ2-7, the V gene TRBV5-1, with 9 bases that match TRBD1. The CDR3 length is 16 residues. Trimming at V came to 0 bases and at J to 6 bases, leaving 10 bases not matched to a gene. CDR1 and CDR2 (germline): SGHRS, YFSETQ. This CDR3 is CASSLVLGSQGAEQYF. The CDR3 region has the DNA TGCGCCAGCAGCTTGGTTTTGGGATCACAGGGGGCCGAGCAGTACTTC.

This clone was recorded once. The CDR3 nucleotides are TGTGCCAGCAGCCGGTTCTGGGGGCAGCGGACTGAAGCTTTCTTT. It translates to CASSRFWGQRTEAFF. The J gene is TRBJ1-1, the V gene TRBV7-8, with D perhaps matching TRBD1 (6 bases). The V end was cut by 5 bases, the J end by 5 bases, with 18 bases between. Germline V CDR1 and CDR2: SGHVS, FQNEAQ. There are 15 residues in the CDR3.

V and J are TRBV28 and TRBJ1-6; TRBD1 aligns across 9 bases. Germline-derived CDR1 and CDR2 are MDHEN and SYDVKM. The CDR3 is 15 amino acids. With 7 bases clipped from V and 7 bases from J, the junction kept 8 bases outside the gene matches. Here the CDR3 DNA reads TGTGCCAGCACCCTAAGGACAGGGGCGAATTCACCCCTCCACTTT. Its protein product is CASTLRTGANSPLHF.

This clone appeared a few times. This chain links TRBV11-3 with TRBJ2-3; D is perhaps TRBD2 (6 bases). CDR3 length: 16 residues. V lost 6 bases and J lost 2, with 18 bases in between. CDR1 and CDR2 (germline): SGHNT, YENEEA. The CDR3: CASRMGLAISTDTQYF. CDR3 DNA: TGTGCCAGCAGGATGGGGCTAGCGATCTCCACAGATACGCAGTATTTT.

A single count supports this clone. In DNA, the CDR3 is TGTGCCATCAGTGAGGACAGGGATCAAGGCTACACCTTC. This sequence encodes CAISEDRDQGYTF. The rearrangement links TRBV10-3 to TRBJ1-2; TRBD1 aligns across 7 bases. J was trimmed by 8 bases and V by 2 bases; bases with no gene match: 5. Looked up from germline, CDR1 is ENHRY and CDR2 is SYGVKD. This CDR3 is 13 amino acids long.

The chain carries TRBV4-3 and TRBJ2-2; D unclear. CDR3 length equals 16 residues. The V gene lost 1 base and the J gene lost 3 bases, with 12 bases spanning the gap. Looked up from germline, CDR1 is LGHNA and CDR2 is YSLEER. The CDR3 here is CASSQGRGDDTGELFF. In DNA form, the CDR3 reads TGCGCCAGCAGCCAAGGAAGAGGAGACGACACCGGGGAGCTGTTTTTT.

With regard to this clone: The same CDR3 is also encoded by other DNA sequences in this sample. This rearrangement joins TRBV5-1 to TRBJ2-6, with D unresolved. Deletions cut 0 bases from V and 0 bases from J, with 4 bases between. Looked up from germline, CDR1 is SGHRS and CDR2 is YFSETQ. The CDR3 is made up of 15 amino acids. The CDR3 spells CASSLGSSGANVLTF. CDR3 in DNA: TGCGCCAGCAGCTTGGGGAGCTCTGGGGCCAACGTCCTGACTTTC.

This chain links TRBV5-1 with TRBJ2-2, with 8 bases lining up with TRBD2. Germline loops: CDR1 SGHRS, CDR2 YFSETQ. This CDR3 region has 15 residues. With 4 bases clipped from V and 1 base from J, the junction kept 3 bases outside the gene matches. The CDR3 loop reads CASSVGLGNTGELFF. As DNA, the CDR3 is TGCGCCAGCAGCGTGGGACTAGGGAACACCGGGGAGCTGTTTTTT.

The chain employs TRBV28 and TRBJ1-1; D may be TRBD1 (6 bases). CDR3 length equals 13 residues. Per the germline V gene, CDR1 is MDHEN and CDR2 is SYDVKM. Deletions cut 5 bases from V and 4 bases from J, with 11 bases between. The CDR3 region is CASSRGGGTEAFF. CDR3 coding DNA: TGTGCCAGCAGTAGGGGAGGGGGCACTGAAGCTTTCTTT.

The rearrangement links TRBV28 to TRBJ2-3, with D perhaps matching TRBD1 (5 bases). The germline gives CDR1 MDHEN, CDR2 SYDVKM. The CDR3 extends over 16 amino acids. V dropped 2 bases and J dropped 1 base, with 13 bases sitting between them. The CDR3: CASSLGQGGGTDTQYF. CDR3 bases: TGTGCCAGCAGTTTAGGGCAGGGCGGCGGCACAGATACGCAGTATTTT.

This sequence joins TRBV27 and TRBJ2-7; tentative D call: TRBD2 (6 bases). There are 14 residues in the CDR3. Germline CDR1 and CDR2: MNHEY and SMNVEV (reference sequence). The V end lost 3 bases, the J end lost 6 bases, and 15 bases lay between the germline ends. The CDR3, as DNA: TGTGCCAGCAGTTTTGCATCGGGTAGCGGCGAGCAGTACTTC. It specifies CASSFASGSGEQYF.

This clone has only one observation. J is TRBJ2-7 and V is TRBV4-1, with 8 bases fitting TRBD1. Germline loops: CDR1 MGHRA, CDR2 YSYEKL. CDR3 length equals 16 residues. J lost 4 bases, V lost 0 bases, and 8 bases had no gene match. CDR3 sequence reads: CASSQERQGSGYEQYF. The DNA of the CDR3 is TGCGCCAGCAGCCAAGAGAGACAGGGGAGCGGGTACGAGCAGTACTTC.

For the CDR3, the DNA is TGCGCCAGCAGTGAACGGCAGGGGGCGAAGCAGTTCTTC. Translating it yields CASSERQGAKQFF. J is TRBJ2-1 and V is TRBV10-1, with TRBD1 identical over 8 bases. Trimming cost V 3 bases and J 11 bases; bases outside gene matches: 6. Per the germline V gene, CDR1 is WNHNN and CDR2 is SYGVQD (reference sequence). The CDR3 loop spans 13 amino acids.

This chain links TRBV5-1 with TRBJ2-1; 7 bases match TRBD2. Germline lookup yields CDR1 SGHRS and CDR2 YFSETQ. CDR3 length: 14 residues. With 2 bases clipped from V and 6 bases from J, the junction kept 5 bases outside the gene matches. In nucleotides, the CDR3 is TGCGCCAGCAGCTTTGGGAGGGCGATCAATGAGCAGTTCTTC. It specifies CASSFGRAINEQFF.

The chain is built from TRBV14 and TRBJ2-2; 9 bases line up with TRBD1. The CDR3 totals 17 residues. CDR1 is SGHDN and CDR2 is FVKESK in the germline V gene. V trimming: 3 bases; J trimming: 3 bases; junction bases outside the gene matches: 8. CDR3 bases: TGTGCCAGCAGCCACATTTACAGGGGGCGAGACACCGGGGAGCTGTTTTTT. Amino acid sequence: CASSHIYRGRDTGELFF.

The CDR3 nucleotides are TGCACCAGCAGCCAAGTTGGACAGGGGCAGGGTAACACTGAAGCTTTCTTT. Its translation is CTSSQVGQGQGNTEAFF. The chain carries TRBV1 and TRBJ1-1; the table's D call, TRBD1, was not checked against the DNA. TRBV1 is shown as a pseudogene. The CDR3 sequence is 17 residues long.

This sequence joins TRBV6-5 and TRBJ1-1, with a tentative D call TRBD1 (6 bases). V was pared by 8 bases and J by 4 bases, with 14 bases between. The CDR3 covers 13 residues. In germline, CDR1 is MNHEY, CDR2 SVGAGI. The DNA of the CDR3 is TGTGCCAGCTCTTACGGACAGACCACTGAAGCTTTCTTT. Residues: CASSYGQTTEAFF.

This clone appeared a few times. CDR3 DNA sequence: TGCGCCAGCAGCCAACCCAACCGGGTCACTGAAGCTTTCTTT. Amino acids: CASSQPNRVTEAFF. The chain recombines TRBV4-3 with TRBJ1-1; D gene ambiguous. Germline V gene lookup returns CDR1 LGHNA and CDR2 YSLEER. Deletions cut 2 bases from V and 4 bases from J, with 11 bases between. The CDR3 extends over 14 amino acids.

The V gene is TRBV7-2, the J gene TRBJ1-5, with D possibly being TRBD1 (5 bases). Between the trimmed V and J ends, which lost 5 bases and 10 bases, there was a span of 21 bases. Per germline, CDR1 SGHTA and CDR2 FQGNSA. The CDR3 is made up of 15 amino acids. This CDR3 is CASSPLGAHGEPQHF. As DNA, the CDR3 is TGTGCCAGCAGCCCCTTAGGGGCTCATGGGGAACCCCAGCATTTT.

This CDR3 reads CASSYSAGKNSPLHF. DNA of the CDR3: TGTGCCAGCAGTTACTCGGCAGGGAAGAATTCACCCCTCCACTTT. The V call is TRBV6-5, the J call TRBJ1-6, with D perhaps TRBD1 (5 bases). Looked up from germline, CDR1 is MNHEY and CDR2 is SVGAGI. The CDR3 loop spans 15 amino acids. V was cut by 0 bases and J by 7 bases, with 10 bases left in between.

In this sample, this clone turned up once. V gene TRBV21-1 combines with J gene TRBJ2-7; the table's TRBD2 call for D was not verified on the DNA. TRBV21-1 is a recognized pseudogene. The CDR3 sequence is 23 residues long. CDR3 amino acids: CASSYIIGPSGTSGRISSYEQYF. CDR3 DNA: TGTGCCAGCAGTTATATCATAGGACCTTCCGGGACTAGCGGGAGAATAAGCTCCTACGAGCAGTACTTC.

The rearrangement uses TRBV7-2 and TRBJ2-1, with 14 bases identical to TRBD2. CDR3 length equals 14 residues. V dropped 5 bases and J dropped 14; count of bases not matched to a gene: 8. Germline assignment: CDR1 SGHTA and CDR2 FQGNSA. CDR3 sequence reads: CASSNPGLAGGEFF. The DNA for the CDR3 is TGTGCCAGCAGCAACCCCGGACTAGCGGGGGGTGAGTTCTTC.

The gene calls are TRBV7-8 and TRBJ2-1; D is unclear. Trimming took off 2 bases at V and 8 bases at J, with 16 bases between the two ends. The CDR3 sequence is 15 residues long. Looked up from germline, CDR1 is SGHVS and CDR2 is FQNEAQ. CDR3 protein: CASSLNRATSHEQFF. CDR3 coding DNA: TGTGCCAGCAGCTTAAATCGAGCGACCTCGCATGAGCAGTTCTTC.